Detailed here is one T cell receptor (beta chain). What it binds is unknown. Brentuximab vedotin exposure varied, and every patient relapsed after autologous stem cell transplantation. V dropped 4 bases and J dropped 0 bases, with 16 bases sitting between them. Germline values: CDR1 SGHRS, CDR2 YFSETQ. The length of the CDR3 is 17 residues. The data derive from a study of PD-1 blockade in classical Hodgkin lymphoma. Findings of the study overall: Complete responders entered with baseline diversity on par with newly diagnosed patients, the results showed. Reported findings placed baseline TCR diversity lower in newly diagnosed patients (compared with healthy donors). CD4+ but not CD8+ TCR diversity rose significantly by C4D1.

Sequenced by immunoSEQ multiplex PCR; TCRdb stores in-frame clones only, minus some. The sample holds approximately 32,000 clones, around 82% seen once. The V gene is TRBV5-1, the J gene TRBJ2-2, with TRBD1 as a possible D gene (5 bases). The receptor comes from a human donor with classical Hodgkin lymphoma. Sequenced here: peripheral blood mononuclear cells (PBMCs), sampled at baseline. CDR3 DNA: TGCGCCAGCAGCCCGGCCACAGGAGTCACGAACACCGGGGAGCTGTTTTTT. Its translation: CASSPATGVTNTGELFF.